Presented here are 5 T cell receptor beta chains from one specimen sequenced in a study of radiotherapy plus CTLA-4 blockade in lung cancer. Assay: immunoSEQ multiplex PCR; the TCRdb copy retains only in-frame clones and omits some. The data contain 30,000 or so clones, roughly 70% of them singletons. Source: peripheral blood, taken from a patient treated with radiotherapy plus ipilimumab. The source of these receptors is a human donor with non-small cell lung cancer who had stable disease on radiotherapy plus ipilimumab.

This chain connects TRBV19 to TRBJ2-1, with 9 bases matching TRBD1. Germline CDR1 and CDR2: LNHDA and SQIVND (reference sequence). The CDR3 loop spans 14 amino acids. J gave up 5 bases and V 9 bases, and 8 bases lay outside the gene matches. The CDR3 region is CASTRTGENNEQFF. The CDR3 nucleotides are TGTGCCAGCACCAGGACAGGGGAAAACAATGAGCAGTTCTTC.

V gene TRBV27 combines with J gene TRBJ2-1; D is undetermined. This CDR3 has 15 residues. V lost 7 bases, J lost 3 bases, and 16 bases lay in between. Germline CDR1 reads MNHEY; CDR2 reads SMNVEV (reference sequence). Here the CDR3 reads CASTNLQLNYNEQFF. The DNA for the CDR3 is TGTGCCAGCACCAACCTCCAACTAAACTACAATGAGCAGTTCTTC.

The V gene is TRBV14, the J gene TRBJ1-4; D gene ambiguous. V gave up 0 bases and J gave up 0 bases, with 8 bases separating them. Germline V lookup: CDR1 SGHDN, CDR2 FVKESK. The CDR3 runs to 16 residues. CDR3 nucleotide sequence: TGTGCCAGCAGCCAAGATCGCAGAGCAACTAATGAAAAACTGTTTTTT. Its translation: CASSQDRRATNEKLFF. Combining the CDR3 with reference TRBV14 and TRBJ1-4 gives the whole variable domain EAGVTQFPSHSVIEKGQTVTLRCDPISGHDNLYWYRRVMGKEIKFLLHFVKESKQDESGMPNNRFLAERTGGTYSTLKVQPAELEDSGVYFCASSQDRRATNEKLFFGSGTQLSVL.

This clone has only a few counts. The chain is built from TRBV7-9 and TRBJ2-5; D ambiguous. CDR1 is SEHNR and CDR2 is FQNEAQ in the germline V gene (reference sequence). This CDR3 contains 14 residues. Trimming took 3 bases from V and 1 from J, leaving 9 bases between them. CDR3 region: CASSFLSFQETQYF. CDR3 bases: TGTGCCAGCAGCTTTTTGAGTTTCCAAGAGACCCAGTACTTC.

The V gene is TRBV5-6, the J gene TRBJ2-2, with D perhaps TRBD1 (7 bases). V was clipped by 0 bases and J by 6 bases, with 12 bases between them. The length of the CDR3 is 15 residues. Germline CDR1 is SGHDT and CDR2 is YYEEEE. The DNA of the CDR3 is TGTGCCAGCAGCTTGGCCGGCAGGGGGGCCGGGGAGCTGTTTTTT. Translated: CASSLAGRGAGELFF. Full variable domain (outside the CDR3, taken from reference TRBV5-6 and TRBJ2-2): DAGVTQSPTHLIKTRGQQVTLRCSPKSGHDTVSWYQQALGQGPQFIFQYYEEEERQRGNFPDRFSGHQFPNYSSELNVNALLLGDSALYLCASSLAGRGAGELFFGEGSRLTVL.